This TCR beta chain emerged from a study of cytomegalovirus exposure and HLA in healthy donors. Study at large: The approximately 120 validation repertoires and the approximately 630 first-cohort repertoires shared a platform, a later analysis reported.

Study results and caveats: The authors listed around 150 TCR beta chains as cytomegalovirus-associated.

The CDR3 has 16 residues. Germline V CDR1 and CDR2: SEHNR, FQNEAQ (reference sequence). Trimming shortened V by 3 bases and J by 5 bases, and 16 bases separated the two germline ends. A word on this clone: Its antigen is currently unknown.

The assay was immunoSEQ multiplex PCR, and TCRdb's table has in-frame clones only and misses some. The profile shows 250,000 to 300,000 clones, 80% to 90% of them singletons. The chain is built from TRBV7-9 and TRBJ2-2; a weak D match, TRBD1 (6 bases). What was sequenced was PBMCs. The clonotype was recovered from a young woman in good health and CMV-seronegative. The CDR3 DNA reads as TGTGCCAGCAGCTTTGGGGGCCACCCGGGGACCGGGGAGCTGTTTTTT. It is translated as CASSFGGHPGTGELFF.